The sequence of this T cell receptor (beta chain) was determined in a study of T cell repertoires in cytomegalovirus infection. In the study overall: Use of recently identified HLA-C-restricted and well-studied HLA-B-restricted CMV epitopes was part of the study. Based on public TCR beta signatures, there were indications of CMV infection and of a matching HLA type. Study observations and caveats: CMV-specific HLA-C-restricted TCR beta clonotypes dominated the ex vivo response.

Via MiXCR, TCRdb re-called the reads, giving one row per CDR3 protein. The sample lists around 900,000 distinct CDR3 sequences, approximately 31% seen once, with roughly 13% in the top ten. V shed 6 bases and J 10 bases; nucleotides not matched to a gene: 9. The CDR3 has 13 amino acids. CDR1 SGHNT and CDR2 YENEEA come from the germline V gene. In this sample, this clonotype turned up a few times. What it binds is not known. Material: cultured CD8+ T cells from PBMCs, obtained from culture after CMV antigen stimulation. This TCR came from a human donor in good health (CMV status not recorded). Some clones in this sample may be carry-over from other donors' samples. The chain links TRBV11-3 to TRBJ2-1; TRBD2 matches at 7 bases. CDR3 sequence reads: CASRERTSEEQFF. In nucleotides, the CDR3 is TGTGCCAGCAGGGAGAGAACTAGCGAAGAGCAGTTCTTC.